Each of the 11 T cell receptor beta chains below was sequenced from the same sample in a study of T cells in tuberculosis. Measured with immunoSEQ multiplex PCR; TCRdb has only the in-frame clones, and not every one. The sample has some 28,000 clones, nearly 90% seen once. Sequenced: PBMCs. The receptors come from a donor aged 5 to 30 with latent tuberculosis or without tuberculosis infection.

This clone was seen once. The chain is built from TRBV28 and TRBJ1-2; TRBD1 is a possible D gene (5 bases). There are 18 residues in the CDR3. Trimming cost V 4 bases and J 3 bases, with 24 bases left between them. Germline CDR1 MDHEN, CDR2 SYDVKM. The CDR3, as DNA: TGTGCCAGCAGTTCGTATAAAGACAGTCCTCTATCTGACTATGGCTACACCTTC. Its protein is CASSSYKDSPLSDYGYTF.

This clone was counted once. The chain carries TRBV4-1 and TRBJ1-4; possibly TRBD1 for D (5 bases). The germline V gene encodes CDR1 MGHRA and CDR2 YSYEKL. V was clipped by 2 bases and J by 7 bases, with 17 bases between them. The CDR3 is 16 residues long. The CDR3 reads CASSQRVRGWGEKLFF. The CDR3, as DNA: TGCGCCAGCAGCCAAAGAGTTAGGGGCTGGGGTGAAAAACTGTTTTTT.

The chain is built from TRBV6-1 and TRBJ2-7; 7 bases are shared with TRBD1. The length of the CDR3 is 14 residues. V gave up 2 bases and J gave up 2 bases; unmatched junction bases: 3. Germline V gives CDR1 MNHNS, CDR2 SASEGT. This CDR3 reads CASSEIGTAYEQYF. Written as DNA, the CDR3 is TGTGCCAGCAGTGAAATAGGGACAGCCTACGAGCAGTACTTC.

This chain uses TRBV28 with TRBJ1-1, with 9 bases fitting TRBD1. The CDR3 length is 13 residues. The germline CDR1 and CDR2 sequences are MDHEN and SYDVKM. With V trimmed by 5 bases and J by 10 bases, 8 bases remained unmatched. CDR3 amino acids: CASSLGQGVSAFF. In DNA form, the CDR3 reads TGTGCCAGCAGTCTGGGACAGGGTGTTTCAGCTTTCTTT. Full variable domain (remainder filled in from reference TRBV28 and TRBJ1-1): DVKVTQSSRYLVKRTGEKVFLECVQDMDHENMFWYRQDPGLGLRLIYFSYDVKMKEKGDIPEGYSVSREKKERFSLILESASTNQTSMYLCASSLGQGVSAFFGQGTRLTVV.

The J gene is TRBJ1-1, the V gene TRBV2; TRBD1 is a possible D gene (6 bases). Germline V gene data show CDR1 as SNHLY and CDR2 as FYNNEI. The CDR3 covers 13 residues. Trimming took off 7 bases at V and 3 bases at J, with 12 bases between the two ends. The CDR3 reads CASTLDRDTEAFF. In nucleotides, the CDR3 is TGTGCCAGCACCCTGGACAGAGACACTGAAGCTTTCTTT.

This chain connects TRBV7-8 to TRBJ1-5, with 9 bases aligning to TRBD1. Germline lookup yields CDR1 SGHVS and CDR2 FQNEAQ. The CDR3 covers 15 residues. The junction had 6 bases not matched to a gene; V was cut back by 5 bases and J by 4 bases. Here the CDR3 reads CASSLNGQGNQPQHF. The CDR3 DNA sequence: TGTGCCAGCAGCCTAAACGGACAGGGGAATCAGCCCCAGCATTTT. The full variable domain, its missing parts supplied by reference TRBV7-8 and TRBJ1-5, is GAGVSQSPRYKVAKRGQDVALRCDPISGHVSLFWYQQALGQGPEFLTYFQNEAQLDKSGLPSDRFFAERPEGSVSTLKIQRTQQEDSAVYLCASSLNGQGNQPQHFGDGTRLSIL.

DNA for the CDR3: TGCGCCAGCAGCTTGGACGGTATCTATGGCTACACCTTC. Residues: CASSLDGIYGYTF. The chain combines TRBV5-1 with TRBJ1-2; D ambiguous. V dropped 0 bases and J dropped 4 bases, with 7 bases sitting between them. This CDR3 spans 13 amino acids. Germline V gene lookup returns CDR1 SGHRS and CDR2 YFSETQ.

The table lists this clone with a count of one. The chain uses TRBV6-6 and TRBJ2-1, with a tentative D call TRBD1 (6 bases). This CDR3 is 14 amino acids long. Germline values: CDR1 MNHNY, CDR2 SVGAGI (reference sequence). The V and J ends lost 2 bases and 6 bases respectively, with 11 bases between them. The CDR3 DNA follows: TGTGCCAGCAGTTACCGACAGGAGTTCAATGAGCAGTTCTTC. Translated, it gives CASSYRQEFNEQFF.

The V gene is TRBV6-5, the J gene TRBJ1-2, with 7 positions matching TRBD1. Germline V gene sequence: CDR1 MNHEY, CDR2 SVGAGI. The CDR3 contains 13 residues. J lost 3 bases, V lost 2 bases, and 0 bases had no gene match. The CDR3 nucleotides are TGTGCCAGCAGTTACGGGACAGACTATGGCTACACCTTC. It translates to CASSYGTDYGYTF.

J is TRBJ1-2 and V is TRBV29-1; D gene unclear. The V gene lost 1 base and the J gene lost 0 bases, with 18 bases spanning the gap. Germline V gene lookup returns CDR1 SQVTM and CDR2 ANQGSEA. CDR3 size: 17 residues. CDR3: CSVEGLRLNMTNYGYTF. In DNA form, the CDR3 reads TGCAGCGTTGAAGGCCTCCGTCTCAACATGACTAACTATGGCTACACCTTC.

This clone was seen once. The genes are TRBV29-1 and TRBJ2-5; no reliable D call. With 3 bases removed from V and 5 bases from J, the gap between germline ends came to 13 bases. Germline V CDR1 and CDR2: SQVTM, ANQGSEA. The CDR3 sequence is 13 residues long. CDR3 amino acids: CSVDSGLGETQYF. For the CDR3, the DNA is TGCAGCGTTGACTCAGGTTTGGGCGAGACCCAGTACTTC.